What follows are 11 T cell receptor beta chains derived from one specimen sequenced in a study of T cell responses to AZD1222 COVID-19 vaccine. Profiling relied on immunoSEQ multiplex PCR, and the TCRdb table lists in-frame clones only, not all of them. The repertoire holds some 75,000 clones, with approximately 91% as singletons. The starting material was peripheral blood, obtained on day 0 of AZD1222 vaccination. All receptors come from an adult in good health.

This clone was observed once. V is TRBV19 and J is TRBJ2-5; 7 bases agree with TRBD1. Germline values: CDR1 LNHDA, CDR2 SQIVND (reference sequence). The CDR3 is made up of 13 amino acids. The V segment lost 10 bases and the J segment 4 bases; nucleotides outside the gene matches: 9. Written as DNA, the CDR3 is TGTGCCACCGGACAGGCGCTTGGAGAGACCCAGTACTTC. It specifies CATGQALGETQYF.

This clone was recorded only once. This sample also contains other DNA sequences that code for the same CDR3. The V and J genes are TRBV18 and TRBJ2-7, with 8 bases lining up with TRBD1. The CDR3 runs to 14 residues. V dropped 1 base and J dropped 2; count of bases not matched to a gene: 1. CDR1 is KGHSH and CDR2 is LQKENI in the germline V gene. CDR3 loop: CASSPRQGTYEQYV. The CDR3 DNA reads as TGTGCCAGCTCACCACGACAGGGGACCTACGAGCAGTACGTC.

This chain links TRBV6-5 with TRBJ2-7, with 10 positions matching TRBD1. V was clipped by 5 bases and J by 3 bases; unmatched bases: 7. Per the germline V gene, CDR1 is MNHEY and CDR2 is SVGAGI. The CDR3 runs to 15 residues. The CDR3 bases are TGTGCCAGCAGTACTTTGGGACAGGGGAACTACGAGCAGTACTTC. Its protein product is CASSTLGQGNYEQYF.

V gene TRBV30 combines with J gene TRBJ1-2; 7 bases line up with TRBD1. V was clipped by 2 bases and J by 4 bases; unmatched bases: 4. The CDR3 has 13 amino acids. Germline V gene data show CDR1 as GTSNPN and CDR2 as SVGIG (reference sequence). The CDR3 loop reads CAWSRDRPYGYTF. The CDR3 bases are TGTGCCTGGAGTAGGGACAGACCCTATGGCTACACCTTC.

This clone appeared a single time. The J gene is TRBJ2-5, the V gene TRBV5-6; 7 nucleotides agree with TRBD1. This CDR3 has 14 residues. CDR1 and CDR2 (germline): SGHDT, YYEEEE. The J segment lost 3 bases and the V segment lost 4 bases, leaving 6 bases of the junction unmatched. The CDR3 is CASSALGTEETQYF. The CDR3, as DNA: TGTGCCAGCAGCGCCCTCGGGACAGAAGAGACCCAGTACTTC.

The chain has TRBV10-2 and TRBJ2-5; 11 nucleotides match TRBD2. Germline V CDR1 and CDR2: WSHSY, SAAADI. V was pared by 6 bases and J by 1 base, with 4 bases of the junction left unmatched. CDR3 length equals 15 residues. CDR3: CASSVTSGGQETQYF. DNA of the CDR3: TGCGCCAGCAGCGTAACTAGCGGGGGCCAAGAGACCCAGTACTTC.

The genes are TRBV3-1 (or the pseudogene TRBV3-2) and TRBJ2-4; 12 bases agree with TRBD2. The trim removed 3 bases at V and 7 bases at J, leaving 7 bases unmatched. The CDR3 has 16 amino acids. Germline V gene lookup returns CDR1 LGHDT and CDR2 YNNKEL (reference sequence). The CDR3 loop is CASSQASGGAQNIQYF. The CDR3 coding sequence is TGTGCCAGCAGCCAGGCTAGCGGGGGGGCCCAGAACATTCAGTACTTC.

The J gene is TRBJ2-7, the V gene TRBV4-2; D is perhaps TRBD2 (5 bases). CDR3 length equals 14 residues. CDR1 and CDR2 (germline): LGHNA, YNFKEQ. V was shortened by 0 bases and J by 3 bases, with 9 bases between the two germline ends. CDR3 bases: TGTGCCAGCAGCCAAGATTTCGGGAACTACGAGCAGTACGTC. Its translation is CASSQDFGNYEQYV.

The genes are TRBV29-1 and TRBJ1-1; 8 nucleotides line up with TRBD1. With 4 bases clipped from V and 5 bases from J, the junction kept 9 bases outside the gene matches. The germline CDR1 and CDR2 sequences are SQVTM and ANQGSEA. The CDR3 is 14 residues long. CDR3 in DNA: TGCAGCGTTGCCTCCAGGGGGCGGGAAACTGAAGCTTTCTTT. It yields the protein CSVASRGRETEAFF. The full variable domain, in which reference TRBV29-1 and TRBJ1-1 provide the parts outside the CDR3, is SAVISQKPSRDICQRGTSLTIQCQVDSQVTMMFWYRQQPGQSLTLIATANQGSEATYESGFVIDKFPISRPNLTFSTLTVSNMSPEDSSIYLCSVASRGRETEAFFGQGTRLTVV.

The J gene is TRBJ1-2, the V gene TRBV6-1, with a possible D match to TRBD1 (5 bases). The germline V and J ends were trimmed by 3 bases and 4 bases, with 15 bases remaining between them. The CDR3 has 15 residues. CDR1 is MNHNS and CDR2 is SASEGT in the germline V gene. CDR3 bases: TGTGCCAGCAGTGACCGGGACGAAGGCCCCTATGGCTACACCTTC. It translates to CASSDRDEGPYGYTF.

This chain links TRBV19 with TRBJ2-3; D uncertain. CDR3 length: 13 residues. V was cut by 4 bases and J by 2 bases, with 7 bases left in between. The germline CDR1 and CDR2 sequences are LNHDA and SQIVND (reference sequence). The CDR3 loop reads CASSKRYTDTQYF. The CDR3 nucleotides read TGTGCCAGTAGTAAACGATACACAGATACGCAGTATTTT.